The 14 T cell receptor beta chains listed next were all sequenced from one sample in a study of human T cells and chemical hapten exposure (dated by TCRdb to 2020 to 2023). In light of the paper, this sample's time point label describes: patch test 3, about 24 weeks after DPC sensitization. The treatment or condition label corresponds to: therapeutic diphenylcyclopropenone sensitization with weekly scalp DPC. Preparation of the library involved RACE. The data were produced on a NextSeq 500. TCRdb reprocessing: public reads trimmed at Q25 with fastp, clones called with MiXCR, in-frame beta chains kept. One record per CDR3 amino acid sequence lists the most common genes and DNA. The sample table holds 60,000 to 65,000 distinct CDR3 sequences, of which 9.5% to 11% were seen once. The ten largest clones capture roughly 2.1% of the sample. This sample comprised whole blood, obtained in connection with sensitization to the hapten diphenylcyclopropenone (DPC). Source of these receptors: a woman aged 25 to 39 with alopecia areata. Some clones in this sample may be carry-over from other donors' samples.

This clonotype was seen a handful of times. Here the CDR3 reads CAISEPDRGLNRETQYF. The CDR3 coding sequence is TGTGCCATCAGTGAACCCGACAGGGGCCTCAATAGGGAGACCCAGTACTTC. The V and J genes are TRBV10-3 and TRBJ2-5; the match to TRBD1 covers 8 bases. Trimming took 3 bases from V and 5 from J; bases not matched to a gene: 14. Germline V gene data show CDR1 as ENHRY and CDR2 as SYGVKD. This CDR3 has 17 amino acids.

V is TRBV21-1 and J is TRBJ2-1; TRBD1, as called in the table, went unchecked against the DNA. TRBV21-1 is termed a pseudogene. CDR3 size: 12 residues. The DNA of the CDR3 is TGTGCCAGCAGCAGAGGAGGGGGTGAGCAGTTCTTC. Residues: CASSRGGGEQFF.

This clonotype was picked up many times. The CDR3 sequence is CASSLVGTSGGAPDTQYF. CDR3 nucleotide sequence: TGTGCCAGCAGCTTAGTCGGGACTAGCGGGGGGGCGCCGGATACGCAGTATTTT. The chain carries TRBV7-3 and TRBJ2-3, with 16 nucleotides matching TRBD2. The CDR3 contains 18 residues. Germline loops: CDR1 SGHTA, CDR2 FQGTGA. The trim removed 2 bases at V and 6 bases at J, leaving 8 bases unmatched.

This clonotype came up a few times. The chain employs TRBV19 and TRBJ1-1; 7 bases line up with TRBD1. The length of the CDR3 is 10 residues. V lost 7 bases, J lost 11 bases, and 4 bases stayed unmatched. Looked up from germline, CDR1 is LNHDA and CDR2 is SQIVND (reference sequence). The DNA for the CDR3 is TGTGCCAGTAAGTTGGACAGGGCTTTCTTT. Encoded protein: CASKLDRAFF. Based on the CDR3 plus reference TRBV19 and TRBJ1-1, the full variable domain is DGGITQSPKYLFRKEGQNVTLSCEQNLNHDAMYWYRQDPGQGLRLIYYSQIVNDFQKGDIAEGYSVSREKKESFPLTVTSAQKNPTAFYLCASKLDRAFFGQGTRLTVV.

The chain recombines TRBV7-6 with TRBJ2-1; possible D gene TRBD1, 6 bases. Per the germline V gene, CDR1 is SGHVS and CDR2 is FNYEAQ. The CDR3 runs 12 residues. V lost 5 bases to trimming and J lost 11 bases, with 13 bases between them. The CDR3, as DNA: TGTGCCAGCAGCCCACGGACAGCGAAGCAGTTCTTC. As protein: CASSPRTAKQFF.

This clonotype was observed a single time. No conserved phenylalanine or tryptophan is present at the end of the CDR3, so a read error is the likely explanation. The chain carries TRBV28 and TRBJ2-1; 10 nucleotides match TRBD2. This CDR3 spans 15 amino acids. V trimming: 2 bases; J trimming: 8 bases; junction bases outside the gene matches: 6. Germline assignment: CDR1 MDHEN and CDR2 SYDVKM. CDR3 amino acids: CASSLLASGGYEQFS. The CDR3 region has the DNA TGTGCCAGCAGTTTACTTGCTAGCGGGGGCTATGAGCAGTTCTCC.

This clonotype has more than one count but fewer than ten. The chain couples TRBV29-1 to TRBJ2-4; possibly TRBD2 for D (6 bases). The germline CDR1 and CDR2 sequences are SQVTM and ANQGSEA. Trimming stripped 8 bases from V and 6 bases from J, with 14 bases between. The CDR3 sequence is 12 residues long. The CDR3 protein is CSLRPGRNIQYF. CDR3 nucleotides: TGCAGCCTCCGCCCCGGGAGAAACATTCAGTACTTC.

This clonotype showed up many times. As DNA, the CDR3 is TGTGCCAGCTCAACCCAGGAGTCTGGAAACACCATATATTTT. Encoded protein: CASSTQESGNTIYF. This rearrangement joins TRBV18 to TRBJ1-3, with unresolved D. In germline, CDR1 is KGHSH, CDR2 LQKENI. V gave up 5 bases and J gave up 1 base, with 9 bases separating them. This CDR3 is built from 14 residues.

This clonotype was recorded at least ten times. This chain uses TRBV7-6 with TRBJ2-7; TRBD1 might be the D (6 bases). Trimming removed 8 bases from V and 2 bases from J, with 13 bases in between. The CDR3 extends over 13 amino acids. The V gene's germline CDR1 is SGHVS and CDR2 FNYEAQ. CDR3 amino acids: CASSGQFPYEQYF. The CDR3 coding sequence is TGTGCCAGCTCGGGACAATTCCCCTACGAGCAGTACTTC.

This rearrangement joins TRBV7-9 to TRBJ2-3; 10 bases match TRBD2. Trimming at V came to 1 base and at J to 8 bases, leaving 6 bases not matched to a gene. The CDR3 is 15 amino acids. Germline V gene lookup returns CDR1 SEHNR and CDR2 FQNEAQ (reference sequence). The CDR3 DNA follows: TGTGCCAGCAGCTTAGTGGCTAGCGGGAGTGGTACGCAGTATTTT. This sequence encodes CASSLVASGSGTQYF.

The rearrangement joins TRBV14 to TRBJ2-7; TRBD2 agrees at 9 bases. J gave up 3 bases and V 0 bases, and 3 bases lay outside the gene matches. CDR1 is SGHDN, CDR2 FVKESK, per germline. The CDR3 sequence is 15 residues long. CDR3 residues: CASSQELAGFYEQYF. In nucleotides, the CDR3 is TGTGCCAGCAGCCAAGAACTAGCGGGCTTCTACGAGCAGTACTTC.

This clonotype was detected ten times or more. The V and J genes are TRBV20-1 and TRBJ1-4; D may be TRBD1 (5 bases). V was pared by 0 bases and J by 8 bases, with 16 bases between. Germline lookup yields CDR1 DFQATT and CDR2 SNEGSKA (reference sequence). The CDR3 is 15 amino acids. The CDR3 DNA reads as TGCAGTGCTAGAGATCAACGACGGGGGGACGAAAAACTGTTTTTT. Protein product: CSARDQRRGDEKLFF.

V is TRBV19 and J is TRBJ1-5, with TRBD1 identical over 10 bases. Germline V gene data show CDR1 as LNHDA and CDR2 as SQIVND (reference sequence). The CDR3 length is 17 residues. Trimming cost V 1 base and J 1 base; bases outside gene matches: 4. The CDR3 loop is CASSIARQGASNQPQHF. In DNA form, the CDR3 reads TGTGCCAGTAGTATAGCCCGACAGGGGGCGAGCAATCAGCCCCAGCATTTT.

The chain employs TRBV20-1 and TRBJ2-2; D not certain. CDR1 is DFQATT, CDR2 SNEGSKA, per germline (reference sequence). Trimming shortened V by 6 bases and J by 2 bases, and 10 bases separated the two germline ends. The CDR3 loop spans 13 amino acids. CDR3 region: CSAPRDNTGELFF. In DNA form, the CDR3 reads TGCAGTGCCCCCCGCGATAACACCGGGGAGCTGTTTTTT.